The 2 T cell receptor beta chains below all came from one sample that was sequenced in a study of cytomegalovirus exposure and HLA in healthy donors. The primer mix had 60 Vbeta and 13 Jbeta primers. TCRdb keeps only in-frame clones here, not all; method: immunoSEQ multiplex PCR. The sample includes 150,000 to 250,000 clones, 75% to 90% of them seen just once. The sequenced sample consisted of PBMCs. All receptors derive from a woman aged 50 to 60 in good health and CMV-seropositive.

The rearrangement links TRBV5-4 to TRBJ2-1; D is ambiguous. Germline V gives CDR1 SGHNT, CDR2 YYREEE (reference sequence). The CDR3 has 16 amino acids. V was shortened by 3 bases and J by 2 bases, with 15 bases between the two germline ends. CDR3 in amino acids: CASSSAELRTYNEQFF. CDR3 DNA: TGTGCCAGCAGCTCCGCCGAGCTGCGTACCTACAATGAGCAGTTCTTC.

The chain has TRBV4-3 and TRBJ2-5, with TRBD2 matching 8 bases. The CDR3 contains 15 residues. Unmatched junction bases numbered 5, after V lost 0 bases and J lost 5 bases. Germline-derived CDR1 and CDR2 are LGHNA and YSLEER. Here the CDR3 DNA reads TGCGCCAGCAGCCAAGAGGCTAGCGGGCGTGAGACCCAGTACTTC. Amino acid sequence: CASSQEASGRETQYF.